Below are 32 T cell receptor beta chains sequenced from a single sample in a study of T cell repertoires in cytomegalovirus infection. Each CDR3 protein gets one entry after TCRdb re-called the reads with MiXCR. The data contain 40,000 to 55,000 distinct CDR3 sequences, about a fifth of them singletons. No antigen has been assigned to these receptors. The specimen comprised CD8+ T cells from cultured PBMCs, sampled from culture after CMV antigen stimulation. Receptor source: a human donor in good health (CMV status not recorded). Some clones in this sample may be carry-over from other donors' samples.

The chain links TRBV7-6 to TRBJ2-2; TRBD1 matches at 8 bases. Germline lookup yields CDR1 SGHVS and CDR2 FNYEAQ. This CDR3 has 18 amino acids. J gave up 2 bases and V 5 bases, and 13 bases lay outside the gene matches. CDR3 protein: CASSPLTGARTNTGELFF. The CDR3, as DNA: TGTGCCAGCAGCCCCCTGACAGGGGCCCGAACTAACACCGGGGAGCTGTTTTTT.

This clonotype came up a few times. The chain carries TRBV11-3 and TRBJ2-3; 9 bases agree with TRBD2. Trimming took 5 bases from V and 4 from J; bases not matched to a gene: 10. This CDR3 is 16 amino acids long. The V gene's germline CDR1 is SGHNT and CDR2 YENEEA. CDR3 DNA: TGTGCCAGCAGCCCTCATAGCGGGAGAGACCCAGATACGCAGTATTTT. Translating gives CASSPHSGRDPDTQYF.

About this clonotype: The germline gene is not matched at one end of the junction; a read error may be the cause. The gene calls are TRBV12-3 or TRBV12-4 and TRBJ2-1; 7 bases match TRBD2. The CDR3 contains 15 residues. This CDR3 is CASRLAGPFYNEQFF. DNA of the CDR3: TGTGCCAGCAGATTAGCGGGCCCCTTTTACAATGAGCAGTTCTTC.

DNA of the CDR3: TGTGCCAGCAACGCGGGAGGGTACGGGAAGACCCAGTACTTC. Protein: CASNAGGYGKTQYF. This chain connects TRBV12-3 or TRBV12-4 to TRBJ2-5; 9 nucleotides align to TRBD2. J gave up 6 bases and V 7 bases, and 9 bases lay outside the gene matches. CDR3 length equals 14 residues.

This rearrangement joins TRBV27 to TRBJ2-7; D ambiguous. CDR1 and CDR2 from the germline V gene are MNHEY and SMNVEV (reference sequence). There are 14 residues in the CDR3. V was cut by 2 bases and J by 1 base, with 9 bases left in between. The DNA for the CDR3 is TGTGCCAGCAGTTTAACCTTCGGGTCCTACGAGCAGTACTTC. The encoded protein is CASSLTFGSYEQYF.

DNA for the CDR3: TGTGCCATGGCTTACACGGGCAAAAACATTCAGTACTTC. Translation gives CAMAYTGKNIQYF. The chain joins TRBV6-2 or TRBV6-3 to TRBJ2-4; unclear D gene. CDR1 is MNHEY and CDR2 is SVGEGT in the germline V gene. This CDR3 spans 13 amino acids. Trimming took off 10 bases at V and 3 bases at J, with 13 bases between the two ends.

This CDR3 is CASSYRGRLAGTGELFF. DNA of the CDR3: TGTGCCAGCAGTTACAGGGGTCGACTAGCGGGAACCGGGGAGCTGTTTTTT. The chain combines TRBV6-5 with TRBJ2-2; TRBD2 matches 11 bases. Germline V gene sequence: CDR1 MNHEY, CDR2 SVGAGI. J was trimmed by 5 bases and V by 2 bases; bases with no gene match: 7. This CDR3 has 17 residues.

The chain uses TRBV4-3 and TRBJ1-2; TRBD1 matches at 7 bases. Germline-derived CDR1 and CDR2 are LGHNA and YSLEER. V lost 4 bases to trimming and J lost 0 bases; unmatched junction nucleotides: 11. The CDR3 loop spans 17 amino acids. CDR3 region: CASSPRGGTASNYGYTF. Written as DNA, the CDR3 is TGCGCCAGCAGCCCTAGGGGGGGGACAGCCTCTAACTATGGCTACACCTTC.

This clonotype turned up a few times. The chain employs TRBV27 and TRBJ1-6; a possible D gene is TRBD1 (5 bases). Trimming took off 4 bases at V and 4 bases at J, with 14 bases between the two ends. The CDR3 has 16 amino acids. Germline V gene data show CDR1 as MNHEY and CDR2 as SMNVEV (reference sequence). CDR3 loop: CASSSTDTLYNSPLHF. CDR3 in DNA: TGTGCCAGCAGTTCGACAGATACCTTATATAATTCACCCCTCCACTTT.

This clonotype was detected a few times. This chain connects TRBV7-2 to TRBJ2-5; TRBD2 matches 9 bases. The CDR3 is 15 amino acids. Losses at the gene ends were 1 base for V and 4 bases for J; bases not matched to a gene: 4. The germline V gene encodes CDR1 SGHTA and CDR2 FQGNSA. This CDR3 is CASSLGGGAIETQYF. CDR3 in DNA: TGTGCCAGCAGCTTAGGCGGGGGGGCCATAGAGACCCAGTACTTC.

The chain's CDR3 is CASSYGGHGYEQYF. The DNA of the CDR3 is TGTGCCAGCAGTTACGGGGGCCACGGCTACGAGCAGTACTTC. The V call is TRBV6-5, the J call TRBJ2-7, with D possibly matching TRBD1 (6 bases). The V gene lost 2 bases and the J gene lost 3 bases, with 11 bases spanning the gap. The CDR3 sequence is 14 residues long. Per the germline V gene, CDR1 is MNHEY and CDR2 is SVGAGI.

The chain is built from TRBV28 and TRBJ2-7, with 7 bases lining up with TRBD2. Germline V gene data show CDR1 as MDHEN and CDR2 as SYDVKM. J lost 6 bases, V lost 10 bases, and 9 bases had no gene match. This CDR3 has 12 residues. This CDR3 reads CATNREGGEQYF. The CDR3 DNA reads TGTGCCACCAATAGGGAGGGTGGCGAGCAGTACTTC.

This clonotype was counted only a few times. The chain is built from TRBV5-5 and TRBJ1-4; 7 bases agree with TRBD1. V gave up 6 bases and J gave up 8 bases; unmatched junction bases: 10. CDR1 and CDR2 from the germline V gene are SGHKS and YYEKEE (reference sequence). The CDR3 runs 14 residues. The CDR3 spells CASTPDRAGEKLFF. DNA for the CDR3: TGTGCCAGCACCCCCGACAGGGCAGGCGAAAAACTGTTTTTT.

The sample holds a few counts of this clonotype. The V gene is TRBV6-5, the J gene TRBJ1-1; D perhaps matches TRBD1 (5 bases). Per the germline V gene, CDR1 is MNHEY and CDR2 is SVGAGI. Deletions cut 7 bases from V and 4 bases from J, with 13 bases between. The CDR3 totals 13 residues. DNA for the CDR3: TGTGCCAGCAAGCCGGGGCAGGTCACTGAAGCTTTCTTT. Protein product: CASKPGQVTEAFF.

The chain carries TRBV10-1 and TRBJ2-1; the D gene is possibly TRBD2 (6 bases). Germline lookup yields CDR1 WNHNN and CDR2 SYGVQD (reference sequence). Trimming took 3 bases from V and 5 from J, leaving 11 bases between them. The length of the CDR3 is 14 residues. CDR3: CASSDPGLNNEQFF. CDR3 nucleotide sequence: TGCGCCAGCAGTGACCCGGGACTTAACAATGAGCAGTTCTTC.

A few counts support this clonotype. This sequence joins TRBV7-2 and TRBJ2-7; D may match TRBD1 or TRBD2 (5 bases each). The length of the CDR3 is 15 residues. Germline V gene sequence: CDR1 SGHTA, CDR2 FQGNSA. Trimming removed 3 bases from V and 7 bases from J, with 19 bases in between. CDR3 DNA sequence: TGTGCCAGCAGCTTTTCCGGGACGGACTTTGTGGAGCAGTACTTC. Translating it yields CASSFSGTDFVEQYF.

The rearrangement joins TRBV7-6 to TRBJ1-1, with D possibly TRBD1 on 5 matching bases. Between the trimmed V and J ends, which lost 5 bases and 0 bases, there was a span of 10 bases. This CDR3 region has 14 residues. Germline CDR1 and CDR2: SGHVS and FNYEAQ. CDR3 DNA sequence: TGTGCCAGCAGCCAGAGGGGTTTGAACACTGAAGCTTTCTTT. It translates to CASSQRGLNTEAFF.

J is TRBJ1-5 and V is TRBV7-8; D not resolved. V dropped 1 base and J dropped 0 bases, with 10 bases sitting between them. Germline CDR1 and CDR2: SGHVS and FQNEAQ. The CDR3 sequence is 16 residues long. The CDR3 DNA reads as TGTGCCAGCAGCTTAGAAGGAGTGTATAGCAATCAGCCCCAGCATTTT. Translated: CASSLEGVYSNQPQHF.

The chain carries TRBV4-1 and TRBJ2-4; TRBD1 matches at 10 bases. Germline V gene sequence: CDR1 MGHRA, CDR2 YSYEKL. The CDR3 loop spans 15 amino acids. V was pared by 3 bases and J by 8 bases, with 7 bases of the junction left unmatched. The CDR3 spells CASSHRQGARDIQYF. For the CDR3, the DNA is TGCGCCAGCAGCCACAGACAGGGGGCGAGGGACATTCAGTACTTC.

The V and J genes are TRBV4-1 and TRBJ2-5; possible D gene TRBD2, 6 bases. Between the trimmed V and J ends, which lost 2 bases and 0 bases, there was a span of 13 bases. Germline CDR1 MGHRA, CDR2 YSYEKL. The CDR3 has 16 amino acids. The CDR3 coding sequence is TGCGCCAGCAGCCAAAGGTCTAGCGTCAACCAAGAGACCCAGTACTTC. Encoded protein: CASSQRSSVNQETQYF.

The J gene is TRBJ2-7, the V gene TRBV27; TRBD2 might be the D (6 bases). CDR3 length: 18 amino acids. V lost 3 bases, J lost 4 bases, and 25 bases lay in between. From germline, CDR1 is MNHEY and CDR2 SMNVEV (reference sequence). CDR3 residues: CASSFLAASPAVGYEQYF. Here the CDR3 DNA reads TGTGCCAGCAGTTTCTTAGCGGCTAGTCCCGCTGTGGGTTACGAGCAGTACTTC.

The chain couples TRBV7-2 to TRBJ2-3, with D tentatively TRBD2 (5 bases). The CDR3 is made up of 16 amino acids. Trimming shortened V by 4 bases and J by 5 bases, and 19 bases separated the two germline ends. Germline loops: CDR1 SGHTA, CDR2 FQGNSA. The CDR3, as DNA: TGTGCCAGCAGCTCGGACTCCATGGCGGGTGGAGATACGCAGTATTTT. Protein sequence: CASSSDSMAGGDTQYF. Full variable domain (missing parts from reference TRBV7-2 and TRBJ2-3): GAGVSQSPSNKVTEKGKDVELRCDPISGHTALYWYRQSLGQGLEFLIYFQGNSAPDKSGLPSDRFSAERTGGSVSTLTIQRTQQEDSAVYLCASSSDSMAGGDTQYFGPGTRLTVL.

The V gene is TRBV28, the J gene TRBJ1-1, with a tentative D call TRBD1 (5 bases). This CDR3 contains 16 residues. Germline CDR1 is MDHEN and CDR2 is SYDVKM. V lost 5 bases, J lost 5 bases, and 21 bases lay in between. CDR3 in DNA: TGTGCCAGCAGTCCAACATTGTCGGGTTGGGGGACTGAAGCTTTCTTT. It yields the protein CASSPTLSGWGTEAFF.

The CDR3 is CASKAQWSSYNEQFF. CDR3 DNA: TGTGCCAGCAAGGCCCAGTGGAGTAGTTACAATGAGCAGTTCTTC. The chain joins TRBV2 to TRBJ2-1; D gene unclear. Germline values: CDR1 SNHLY, CDR2 FYNNEI. The CDR3 length is 15 residues. The V gene lost 7 bases and the J gene lost 4 bases, with 17 bases spanning the gap.

V gene TRBV10-3 combines with J gene TRBJ2-1; TRBD1 aligns across 9 bases. The CDR3 is 13 residues long. In germline, CDR1 is ENHRY, CDR2 SYGVKD. The V gene end was trimmed by 11 bases and the J gene end by 0 bases; junction bases not matched to a gene: 2. CDR3 residues: CASQGASYNEQFF. The CDR3 DNA reads TGTGCCTCACAGGGGGCCTCCTACAATGAGCAGTTCTTC.

This clonotype was detected a few times. The genes are TRBV12-3 or TRBV12-4 and TRBJ2-7, with D perhaps TRBD2 (6 bases). The V and J ends lost 4 bases and 7 bases respectively, with 8 bases between them. The CDR3 has 11 residues. This CDR3 reads CASSSGREQYF. As DNA, the CDR3 is TGTGCCAGCAGTTCAGGGAGGGAGCAGTACTTC.

The V call is TRBV4-3, the J call TRBJ1-1, with D perhaps TRBD1 (6 bases). The germline V and J ends were trimmed by 0 bases and 7 bases, with 15 bases remaining between them. This CDR3 has 15 amino acids. Germline CDR1 reads LGHNA; CDR2 reads YSLEER. The CDR3 is CASSQDRGARGEAFF. The CDR3 bases are TGCGCCAGCAGCCAAGACCGGGGGGCACGCGGTGAAGCTTTCTTT.

CDR3 bases: TGTGCCAGCAGCTCCGACAGGGGCCCCCGGGAGCAGTACTTC. Residues: CASSSDRGPREQYF. This chain uses TRBV7-9 with TRBJ2-7; 8 positions agree with TRBD1. The V and J ends lost 4 bases and 7 bases, in that order; junction bases with no gene match: 9. The CDR3 is 14 residues long. Germline V gene sequence: CDR1 SEHNR, CDR2 FQNEAQ (reference sequence).

This clonotype was seen only a few times. The rearrangement joins TRBV6-2 or TRBV6-3 to TRBJ1-1; D ambiguous. Germline-derived CDR1 and CDR2 are MNHEY and SVGEGT. Trimming took off 4 bases at V and 1 base at J, with 7 bases between the two ends. CDR3 size: 13 residues. For the CDR3, the DNA is TGTGCCAGCAGTTTACTCCGGAACACTGAAGCTTTCTTT. Translation: CASSLLRNTEAFF.

This clonotype was recorded a few times. The V call is TRBV15, the J call TRBJ2-3, with D unclear. The CDR3 has 14 amino acids. V shed 2 bases and J shed 2 bases, with 8 bases lying between them. Germline loops: CDR1 LNHNV, CDR2 YYDKDF (reference sequence). The CDR3 sequence: CATSRSSYTDTQYF. As DNA, the CDR3 is TGTGCCACCAGCAGAAGCTCATACACAGATACGCAGTATTTT.

This clonotype was recorded once. The rearrangement links TRBV5-6 to TRBJ1-1; D is unresolved. V gave up 3 bases and J gave up 0 bases, with 18 bases separating them. Germline values: CDR1 SGHDT, CDR2 YYEEEE. CDR3 length: 17 residues. The CDR3 spells CASSSGMGGRLNTEAFF. The CDR3, as DNA: TGTGCCAGCAGCTCCGGGATGGGAGGCAGATTGAACACTGAAGCTTTCTTT.

The gene calls are TRBV10-1 and TRBJ1-2; 10 positions match TRBD1. The length of the CDR3 is 13 residues. Germline V lookup: CDR1 WNHNN, CDR2 SYGVQD (reference sequence). Germline trimming cut 2 bases from V and 7 bases from J; bases unmatched to any gene: 1. CDR3 region: CASSEGTGAGYTF. In DNA form, the CDR3 reads TGCGCCAGCAGTGAGGGGACAGGGGCTGGCTACACCTTC.